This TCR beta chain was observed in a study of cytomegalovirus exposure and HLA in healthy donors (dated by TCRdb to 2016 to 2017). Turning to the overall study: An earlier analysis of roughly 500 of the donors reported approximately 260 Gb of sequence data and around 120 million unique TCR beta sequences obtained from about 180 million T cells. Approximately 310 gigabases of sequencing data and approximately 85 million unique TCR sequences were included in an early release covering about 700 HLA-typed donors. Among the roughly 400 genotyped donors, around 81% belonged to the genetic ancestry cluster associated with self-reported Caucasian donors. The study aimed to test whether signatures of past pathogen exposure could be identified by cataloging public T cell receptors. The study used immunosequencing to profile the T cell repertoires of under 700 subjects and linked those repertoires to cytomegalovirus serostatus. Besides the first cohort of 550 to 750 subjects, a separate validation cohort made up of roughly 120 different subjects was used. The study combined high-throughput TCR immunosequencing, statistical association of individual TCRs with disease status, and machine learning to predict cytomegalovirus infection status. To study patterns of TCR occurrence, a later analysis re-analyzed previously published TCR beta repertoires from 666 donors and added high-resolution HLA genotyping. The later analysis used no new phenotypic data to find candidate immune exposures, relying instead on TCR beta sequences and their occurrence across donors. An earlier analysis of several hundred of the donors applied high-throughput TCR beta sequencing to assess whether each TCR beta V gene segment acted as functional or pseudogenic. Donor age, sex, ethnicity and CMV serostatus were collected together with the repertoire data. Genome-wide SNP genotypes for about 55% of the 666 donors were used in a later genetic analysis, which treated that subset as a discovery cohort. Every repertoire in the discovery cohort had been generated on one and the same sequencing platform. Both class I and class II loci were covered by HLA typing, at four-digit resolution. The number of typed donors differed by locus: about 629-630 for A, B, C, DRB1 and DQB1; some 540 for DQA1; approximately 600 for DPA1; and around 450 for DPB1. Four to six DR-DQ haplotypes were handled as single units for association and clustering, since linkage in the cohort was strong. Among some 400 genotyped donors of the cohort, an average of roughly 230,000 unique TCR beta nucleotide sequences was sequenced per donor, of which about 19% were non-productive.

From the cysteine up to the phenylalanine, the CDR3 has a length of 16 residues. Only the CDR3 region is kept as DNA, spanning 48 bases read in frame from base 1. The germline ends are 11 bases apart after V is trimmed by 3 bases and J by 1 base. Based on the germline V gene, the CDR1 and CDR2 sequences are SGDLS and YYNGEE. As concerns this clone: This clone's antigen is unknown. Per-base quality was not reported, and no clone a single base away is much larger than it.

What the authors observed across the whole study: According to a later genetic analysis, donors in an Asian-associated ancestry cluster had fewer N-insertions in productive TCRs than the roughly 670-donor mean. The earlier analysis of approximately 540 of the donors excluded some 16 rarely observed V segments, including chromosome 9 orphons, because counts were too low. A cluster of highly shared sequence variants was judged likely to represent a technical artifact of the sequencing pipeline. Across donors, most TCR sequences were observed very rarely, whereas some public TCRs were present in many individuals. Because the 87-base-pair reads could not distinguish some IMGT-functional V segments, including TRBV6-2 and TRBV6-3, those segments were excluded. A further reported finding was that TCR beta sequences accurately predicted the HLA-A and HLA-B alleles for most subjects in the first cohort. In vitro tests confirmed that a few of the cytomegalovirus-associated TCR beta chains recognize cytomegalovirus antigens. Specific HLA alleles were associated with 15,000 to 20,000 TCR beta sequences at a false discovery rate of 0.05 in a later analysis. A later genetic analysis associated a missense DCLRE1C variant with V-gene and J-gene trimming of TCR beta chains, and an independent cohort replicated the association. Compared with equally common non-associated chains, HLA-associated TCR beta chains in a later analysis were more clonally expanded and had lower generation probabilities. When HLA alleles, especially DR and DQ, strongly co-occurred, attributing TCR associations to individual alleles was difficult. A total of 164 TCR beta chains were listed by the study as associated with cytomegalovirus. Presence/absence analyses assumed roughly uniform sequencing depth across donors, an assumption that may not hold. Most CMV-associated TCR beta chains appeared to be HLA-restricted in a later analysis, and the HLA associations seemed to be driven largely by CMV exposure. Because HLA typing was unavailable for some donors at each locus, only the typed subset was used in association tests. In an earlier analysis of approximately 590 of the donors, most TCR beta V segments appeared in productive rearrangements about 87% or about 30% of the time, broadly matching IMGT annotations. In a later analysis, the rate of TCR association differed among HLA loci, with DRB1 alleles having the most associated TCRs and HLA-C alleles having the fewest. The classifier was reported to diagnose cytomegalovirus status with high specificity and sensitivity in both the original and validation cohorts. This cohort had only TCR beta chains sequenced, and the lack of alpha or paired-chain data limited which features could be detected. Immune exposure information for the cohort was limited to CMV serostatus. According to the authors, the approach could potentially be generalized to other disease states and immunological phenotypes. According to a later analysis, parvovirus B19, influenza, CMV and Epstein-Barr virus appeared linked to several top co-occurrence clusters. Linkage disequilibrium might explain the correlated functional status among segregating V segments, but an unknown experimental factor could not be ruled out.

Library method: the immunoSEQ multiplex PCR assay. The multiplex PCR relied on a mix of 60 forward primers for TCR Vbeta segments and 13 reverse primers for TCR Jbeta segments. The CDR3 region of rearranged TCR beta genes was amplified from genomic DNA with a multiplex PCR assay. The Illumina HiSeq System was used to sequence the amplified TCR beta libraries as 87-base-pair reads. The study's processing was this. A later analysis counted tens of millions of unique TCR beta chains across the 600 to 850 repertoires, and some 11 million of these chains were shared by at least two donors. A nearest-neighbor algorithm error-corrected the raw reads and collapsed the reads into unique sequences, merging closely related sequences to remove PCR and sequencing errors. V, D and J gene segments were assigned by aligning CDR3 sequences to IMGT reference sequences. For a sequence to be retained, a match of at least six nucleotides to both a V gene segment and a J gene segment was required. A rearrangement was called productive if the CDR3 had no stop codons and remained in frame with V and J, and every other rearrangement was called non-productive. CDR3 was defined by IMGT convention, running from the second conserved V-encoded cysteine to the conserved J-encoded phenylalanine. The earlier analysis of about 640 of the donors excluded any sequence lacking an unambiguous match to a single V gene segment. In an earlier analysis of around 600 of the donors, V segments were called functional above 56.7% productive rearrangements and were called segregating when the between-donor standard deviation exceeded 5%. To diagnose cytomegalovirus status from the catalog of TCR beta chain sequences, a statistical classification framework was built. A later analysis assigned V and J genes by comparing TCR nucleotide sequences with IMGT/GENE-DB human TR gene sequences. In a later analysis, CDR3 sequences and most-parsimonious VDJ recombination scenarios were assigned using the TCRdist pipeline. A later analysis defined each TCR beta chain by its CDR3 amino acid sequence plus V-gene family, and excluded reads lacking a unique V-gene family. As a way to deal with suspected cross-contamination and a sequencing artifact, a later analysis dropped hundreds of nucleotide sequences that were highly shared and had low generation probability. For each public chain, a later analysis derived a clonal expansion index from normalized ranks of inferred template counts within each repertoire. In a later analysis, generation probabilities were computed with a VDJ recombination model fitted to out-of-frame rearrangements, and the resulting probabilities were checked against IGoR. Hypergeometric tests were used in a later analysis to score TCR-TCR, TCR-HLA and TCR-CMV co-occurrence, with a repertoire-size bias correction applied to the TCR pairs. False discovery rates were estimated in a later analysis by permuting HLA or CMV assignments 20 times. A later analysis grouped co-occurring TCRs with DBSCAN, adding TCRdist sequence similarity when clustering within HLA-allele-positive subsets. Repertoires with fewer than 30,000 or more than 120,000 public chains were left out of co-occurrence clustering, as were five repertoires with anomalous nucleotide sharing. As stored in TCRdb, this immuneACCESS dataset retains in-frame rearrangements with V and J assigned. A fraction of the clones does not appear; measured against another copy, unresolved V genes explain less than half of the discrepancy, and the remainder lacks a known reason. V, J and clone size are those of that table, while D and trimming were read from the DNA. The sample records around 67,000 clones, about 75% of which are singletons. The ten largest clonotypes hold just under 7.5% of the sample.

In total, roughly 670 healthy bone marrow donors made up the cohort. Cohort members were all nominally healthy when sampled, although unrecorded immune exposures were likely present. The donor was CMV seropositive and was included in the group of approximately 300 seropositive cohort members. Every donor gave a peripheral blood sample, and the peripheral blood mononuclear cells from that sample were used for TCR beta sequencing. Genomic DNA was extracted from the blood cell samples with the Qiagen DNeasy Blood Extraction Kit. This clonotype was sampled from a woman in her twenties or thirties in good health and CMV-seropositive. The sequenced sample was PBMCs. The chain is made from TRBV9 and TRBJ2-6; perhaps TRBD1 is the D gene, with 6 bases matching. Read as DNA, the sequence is TGTGCCAGCAGCGCGACGCAGGGGTCTGGGGCCAACGTCCTGACTTTC. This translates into CASSATQGSGANVLTF.